This TCR beta chain was sequenced during a study of regulatory T cells in long-lasting Graves disease. Turning to the study itself: Patients newly diagnosed with Graves' had been on antithyroid drugs for under 3 months. General study points: Under persistent disease, TRBV28, TRBJ1-2 and TRBJ2-5 were used preferentially. Persistent patients had a count of shared public clonotypes (about 2,700) that exceeded that of new patients (approximately 920). Owing to a sample size that was small, accuracy may have been reduced.

This clonotype was found a few times. Its antigen is not known. A much larger clonotype is one base distant, so this may be a read error. Germline V gives CDR1 DFQATT, CDR2 SNEGSKA (reference sequence). CDR3 length: 13 residues. Regarding time point: newly diagnosed GD, antithyroid drugs for less than 3 months. There was RNA extracted from PBMCs, and the TCR library was made from it. To make TCR beta libraries, researchers used iRepertoire HTBI primers and Arm-PCR of CDR3 regions. Each CDR3 protein gets one entry after TCRdb re-called the multiplex PCR reads with MiXCR. Of about 240,000 distinct CDR3 sequences in the sample, 20% to 25% were seen once.

The source is a female donor with Graves disease. The sequencing used peripheral blood mononuclear cells (PBMCs), collected at new diagnosis, from a patient treated with antithyroid drugs. The rearrangement uses TRBV20-1 and TRBJ1-5; 8 bases align to TRBD1. The CDR3 nucleotides read TGCAGTGCTCGAAACCCGACCGGACAGGGCCTGAGCTTT. This gives the protein CSARNPTGQGLSF.